The clone carrying this T cell receptor beta chain was counted only a few times. Its antigen is unidentified. The entry originates in a study of T cell repertoires in cytomegalovirus infection. Study-wide background: The study used recently identified HLA-C-restricted and well-studied HLA-B-restricted CMV epitopes. The public TCR beta signatures pointed to both CMV infection and matching HLA type. Broader study findings: Carriage of CMV together with the relevant HLA was identifiable through cumulative public TCR beta family frequency.

One entry per CDR3 protein, called by TCRdb with MiXCR from the reads. The sample lists a few hundred thousand distinct CDR3 sequences, roughly a third occurring once. Trimming stripped 3 bases from V and 7 bases from J, with 9 bases between. This CDR3 is built from 13 residues. Germline assignment: CDR1 MNHEY and CDR2 SMNVEV (reference sequence). The chain has TRBV27 and TRBJ2-2; D might be TRBD1 (6 bases). This receptor was obtained from a human donor in good health (CMV status not recorded). Some clones in this sample may be carry-over from other donors' samples. The sample in question was cultured PBMCs, obtained from culture after CMV antigen stimulation. CDR3 loop: CASSFQGYGELFF. CDR3 sequence (DNA): TGTGCCAGCAGTTTCCAGGGGTACGGGGAGCTGTTTTTT.